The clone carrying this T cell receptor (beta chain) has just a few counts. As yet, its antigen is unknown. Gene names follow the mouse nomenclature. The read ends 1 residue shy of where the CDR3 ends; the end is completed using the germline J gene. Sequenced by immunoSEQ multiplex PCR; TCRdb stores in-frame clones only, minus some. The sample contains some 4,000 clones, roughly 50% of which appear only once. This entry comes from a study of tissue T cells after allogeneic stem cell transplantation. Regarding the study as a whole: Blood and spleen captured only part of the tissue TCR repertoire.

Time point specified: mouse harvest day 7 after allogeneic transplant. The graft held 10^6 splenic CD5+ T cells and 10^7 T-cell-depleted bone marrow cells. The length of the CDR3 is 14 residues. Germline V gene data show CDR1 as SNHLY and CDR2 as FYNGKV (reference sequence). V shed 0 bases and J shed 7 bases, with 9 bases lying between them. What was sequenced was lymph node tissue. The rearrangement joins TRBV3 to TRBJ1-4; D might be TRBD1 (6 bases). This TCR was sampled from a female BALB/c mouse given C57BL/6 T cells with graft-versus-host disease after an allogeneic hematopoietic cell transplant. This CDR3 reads CASSLARGPERLFF. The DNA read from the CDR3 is TGTGCCAGCAGCTTAGCCAGGGGCCCCGAAAGATTATTT.